This TCR beta chain was retrieved from a study of blood T cell repertoires in COVID-19. Patients at the Seattle site were enrolled during active infection and followed longitudinally. Assay: immunoSEQ multiplex PCR; the TCRdb copy retains only in-frame clones and omits some. Here the sample spans 190,000 or so clones, about three quarters being singletons. V dropped 1 base and J dropped 1 base, with 8 bases sitting between them. The CDR3 is 16 residues long. The germline gives CDR1 MNHEY, CDR2 SMNVEV (reference sequence). This TCR was recovered from a woman aged 80 or over with COVID-19, enrolled during active disease. This rearrangement joins TRBV27 to TRBJ1-6, with a tentative D call TRBD1 (5 bases). The sample consisted of peripheral blood. CDR3 sequence reads: CASSLWEGSYNSPLHF. As DNA, the CDR3 is TGTGCCAGCAGTTTATGGGAGGGGTCCTATAATTCACCCCTCCACTTT.